This T cell receptor (beta chain) was sequenced in a study of CD8 T cells in ankylosing spondylitis. Findings and limits, study-wide: Existing reports had already noted some motif variants in reactive arthritis synovial fluid and blood. Reportedly, disease-linked clones are significantly enriched in ankylosing spondylitis patients' matched synovial fluid. Within ankylosing spondylitis blood, a TCR beta motif made up of seven to nine highly homologous variants appeared to be characteristic.

From germline, CDR1 is LGHNA and CDR2 YSLEER. The CDR3 totals 13 residues. V was clipped by 0 bases and J by 4 bases, with 4 bases between them. This clonotype was counted ten times or more. The antigen remains undetermined. Molecular-barcoded quantitative 5'-RACE produced these TCR beta libraries. TCRdb called the 5' RACE reads again in MiXCR, with one record for every CDR3 protein. The table has fewer than 550,000 distinct CDR3 sequences, 5.3% seen once. The TCR comes from a male donor with ankylosing spondylitis. The sample was blood, either unsorted or a sorted T cell fraction (not recorded which). V and J are TRBV4-3 and TRBJ1-3; D gene unclear. In nucleotides, the CDR3 is TGCGCCAGCAGCCAAGAGAGAGGAAACACCATATATTTT. This translates into CASSQERGNTIYF.